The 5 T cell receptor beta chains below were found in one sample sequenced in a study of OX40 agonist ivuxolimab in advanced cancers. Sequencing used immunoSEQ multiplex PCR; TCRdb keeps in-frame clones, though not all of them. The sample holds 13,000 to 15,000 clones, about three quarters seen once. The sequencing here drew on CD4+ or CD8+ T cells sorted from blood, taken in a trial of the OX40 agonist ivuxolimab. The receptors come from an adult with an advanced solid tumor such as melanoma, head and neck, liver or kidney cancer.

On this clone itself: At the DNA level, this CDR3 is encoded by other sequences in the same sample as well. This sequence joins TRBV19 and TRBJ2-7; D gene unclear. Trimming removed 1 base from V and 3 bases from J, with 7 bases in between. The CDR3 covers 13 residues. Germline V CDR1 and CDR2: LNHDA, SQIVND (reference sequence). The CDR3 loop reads CASSIGSSYEQYF. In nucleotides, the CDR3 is TGTGCCAGTAGTATAGGTTCCAGCTACGAGCAGTACTTC.

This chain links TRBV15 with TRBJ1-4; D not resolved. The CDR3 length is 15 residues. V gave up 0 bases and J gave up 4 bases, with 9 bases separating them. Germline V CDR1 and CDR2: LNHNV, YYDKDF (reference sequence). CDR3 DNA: TGTGCCACCAGCAGAGATACTTCGGTTAATGAAAAACTGTTTTTT. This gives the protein CATSRDTSVNEKLFF.

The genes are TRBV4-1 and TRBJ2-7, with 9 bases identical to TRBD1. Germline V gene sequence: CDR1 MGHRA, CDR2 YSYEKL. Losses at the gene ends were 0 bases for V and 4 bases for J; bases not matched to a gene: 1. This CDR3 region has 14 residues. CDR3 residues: CASSQEQGAYEQYF. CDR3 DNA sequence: TGCGCCAGCAGCCAAGAACAGGGGGCGTACGAGCAGTACTTC.

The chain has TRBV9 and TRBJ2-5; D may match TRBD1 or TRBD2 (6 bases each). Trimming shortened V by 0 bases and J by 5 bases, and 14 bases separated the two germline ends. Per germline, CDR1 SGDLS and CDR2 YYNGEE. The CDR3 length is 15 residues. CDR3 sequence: CASSVAGARSETQYF. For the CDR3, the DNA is TGTGCCAGCAGCGTAGCGGGGGCTCGTAGTGAGACCCAGTACTTC.

The CDR3 reads CASSQEGLAQPQHF. CDR3 nucleotides: TGCGCCAGCAGCCAGGAAGGGTTGGCGCAGCCCCAGCATTTT. This chain connects TRBV4-1 to TRBJ1-5, with D unclear. CDR3 size: 14 residues. Germline CDR1 reads MGHRA; CDR2 reads YSYEKL. Trimming cost V 3 bases and J 7 bases, with 13 bases left between them.